This T cell receptor beta chain appears in the sequencing data of a study of blood T cell repertoires in COVID-19. The assay was immunoSEQ multiplex PCR, and TCRdb's table has in-frame clones only and misses some. The table lists about 170,000 clones, 88% of them singletons, with more than 25% in the top ten. This clone was seen once. Specimen: peripheral blood. The receptor comes from a man in his fifties or sixties with acute or convalescent COVID-19.

CDR3 sequence (DNA): TGCGCCAGCAGCTTGGGGCACGGCGGCTCTGGGGCCAACGTCCTGACTTTC. As protein: CASSLGHGGSGANVLTF. The chain couples TRBV5-1 to TRBJ2-6; D uncertain. Looked up from germline, CDR1 is SGHRS and CDR2 is YFSETQ. Between the trimmed V and J ends, which lost 0 bases and 0 bases, there was a span of 10 bases. The CDR3 length is 17 residues.